This TCR beta chain was identified during a study of T cells in Graves' hyperthyroidism and ophthalmopathy. This sample holds PBMCs from approximately 10 ml fresh peripheral blood. TCR beta CDR3 regions were amplified from RNA transcripts. The study used the HTBI primer set for a first-round RT-PCR of the TCR CDR3. TCRdb re-analysed the multiplex PCR reads in MiXCR, keeping a single row per CDR3 protein. The table shows hundreds of thousands of distinct CDR3 sequences, with roughly 15% occurring only once. Study-level results: It was a median roughly six months before onset that the model predicted ophthalmopathy. Most thyroid clonotypes expanded above 0.001 appeared in blood too.

In its sample, this clonotype was seen many times. Its antigen is undetermined. Germline V gives CDR1 DFQATT, CDR2 SNEGSKA (reference sequence). CDR3 length: 14 amino acids. V shed 5 bases and J 6 bases; nucleotides not matched to a gene: 9. The sequenced sample consisted of blood. The J gene is TRBJ2-2, the V gene TRBV20-1, with 7 bases fitting TRBD1. The receptor was derived from a woman aged 50 to 60 with Graves' ophthalmopathy. This CDR3 is CSARDRVFAGELFF. The CDR3 nucleotides read TGCAGTGCTCGCGACAGGGTCTTCGCCGGGGAGCTGTTTTTT.